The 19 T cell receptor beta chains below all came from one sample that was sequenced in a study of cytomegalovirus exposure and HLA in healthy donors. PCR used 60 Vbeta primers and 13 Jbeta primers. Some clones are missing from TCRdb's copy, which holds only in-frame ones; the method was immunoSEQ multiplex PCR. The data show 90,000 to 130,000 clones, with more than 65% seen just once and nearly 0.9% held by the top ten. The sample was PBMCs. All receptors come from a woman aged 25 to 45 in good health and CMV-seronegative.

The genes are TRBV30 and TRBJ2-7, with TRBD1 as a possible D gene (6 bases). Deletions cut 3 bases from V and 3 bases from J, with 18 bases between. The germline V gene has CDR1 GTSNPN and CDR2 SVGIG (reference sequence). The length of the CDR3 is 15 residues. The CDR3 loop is CAWSQQGGEVYEQYF. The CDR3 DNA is TGTGCCTGGAGCCAACAGGGTGGTGAGGTCTACGAGCAGTACTTC.

The CDR3 loop reads CASSLGQANEKLFF. The CDR3, as DNA: TGTGCCAGCAGCTTGGGGCAGGCCAATGAAAAACTGTTTTTT. The chain carries TRBV5-8 and TRBJ1-4; D not certain. V lost 0 bases and J lost 5, with 8 bases in between. This CDR3 has 14 amino acids. Germline CDR1 reads SGHTS; CDR2 reads YDEGEE.

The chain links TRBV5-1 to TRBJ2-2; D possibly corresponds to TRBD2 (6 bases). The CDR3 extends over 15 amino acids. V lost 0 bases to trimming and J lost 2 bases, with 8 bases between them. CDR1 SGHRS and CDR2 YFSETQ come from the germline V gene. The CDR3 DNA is TGCGCCAGCAGCTTGGGGGACTTCAACACCGGGGAGCTGTTTTTT. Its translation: CASSLGDFNTGELFF.

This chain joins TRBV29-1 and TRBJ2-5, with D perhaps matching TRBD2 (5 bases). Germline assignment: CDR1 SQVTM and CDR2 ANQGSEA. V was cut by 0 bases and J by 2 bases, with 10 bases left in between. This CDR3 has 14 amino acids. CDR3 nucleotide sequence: TGCAGCGTTGAAGAGACGGGGAATCAAGAGACCCAGTACTTC. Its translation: CSVEETGNQETQYF.

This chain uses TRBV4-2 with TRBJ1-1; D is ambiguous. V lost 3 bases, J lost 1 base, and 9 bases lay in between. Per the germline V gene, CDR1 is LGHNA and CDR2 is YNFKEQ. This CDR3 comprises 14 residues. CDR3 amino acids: CASSHPGENTEAFF. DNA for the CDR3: TGTGCCAGCAGCCACCCCGGGGAGAACACTGAAGCTTTCTTT.

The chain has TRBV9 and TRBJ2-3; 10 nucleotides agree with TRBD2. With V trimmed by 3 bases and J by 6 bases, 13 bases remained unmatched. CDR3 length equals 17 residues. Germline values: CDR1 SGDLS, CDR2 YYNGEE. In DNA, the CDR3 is TGTGCCAGCAGCGACCCTTCCCTAGCGGGAGTTCCGGATACGCAGTATTTT. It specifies CASSDPSLAGVPDTQYF.

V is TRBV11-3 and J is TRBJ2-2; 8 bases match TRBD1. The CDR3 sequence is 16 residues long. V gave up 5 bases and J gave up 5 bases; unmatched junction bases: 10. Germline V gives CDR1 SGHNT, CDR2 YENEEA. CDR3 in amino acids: CASSPRGRGRTGELFF. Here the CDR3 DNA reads TGTGCCAGCAGCCCCCGGGGCAGGGGGCGAACCGGGGAGCTGTTTTTT.

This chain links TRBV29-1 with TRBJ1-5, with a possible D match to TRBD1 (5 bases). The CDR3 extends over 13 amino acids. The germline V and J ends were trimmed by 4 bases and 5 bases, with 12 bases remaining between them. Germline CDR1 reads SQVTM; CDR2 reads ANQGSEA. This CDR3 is CSVGLGAYQPQHF. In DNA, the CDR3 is TGCAGCGTTGGTTTAGGGGCTTATCAGCCCCAGCATTTT.

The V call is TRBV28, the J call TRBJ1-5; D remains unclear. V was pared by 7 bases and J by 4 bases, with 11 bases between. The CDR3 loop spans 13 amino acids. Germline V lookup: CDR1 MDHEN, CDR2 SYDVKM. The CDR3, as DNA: TGTGCCAGCACCTCCGCGGGGAATCAGCCCCAGCATTTT. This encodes CASTSAGNQPQHF.

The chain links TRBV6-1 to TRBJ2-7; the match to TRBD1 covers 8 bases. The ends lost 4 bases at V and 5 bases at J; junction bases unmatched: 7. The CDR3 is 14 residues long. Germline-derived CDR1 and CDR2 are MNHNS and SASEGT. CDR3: CASSAGTGINEQYF. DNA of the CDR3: TGTGCCAGCAGTGCTGGGACAGGTATCAACGAGCAGTACTTC.

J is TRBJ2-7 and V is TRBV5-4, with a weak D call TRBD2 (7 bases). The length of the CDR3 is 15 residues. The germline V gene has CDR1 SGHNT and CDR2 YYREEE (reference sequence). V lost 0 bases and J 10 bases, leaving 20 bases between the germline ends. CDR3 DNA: TGTGCCAGCAGCTTGGGGCGTGTAGGGGGGGACGGTCAGTACTTC. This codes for CASSLGRVGGDGQYF. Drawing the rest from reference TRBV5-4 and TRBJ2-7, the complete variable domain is ETGVTQSPTHLIKTRGQQVTLRCSSQSGHNTVSWYQQALGQGPQFIFQYYREEENGRGNFPPRFSGLQFPNYSSELNVNALELDDSALYLCASSLGRVGGDGQYFGPGTRLTVT.

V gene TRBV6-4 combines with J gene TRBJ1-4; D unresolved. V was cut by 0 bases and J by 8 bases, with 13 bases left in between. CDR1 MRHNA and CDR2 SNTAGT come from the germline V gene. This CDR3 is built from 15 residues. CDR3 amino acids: CASSDSSPRREKLFF. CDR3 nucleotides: TGTGCCAGCAGTGACTCGAGTCCTCGGAGGGAAAAACTGTTTTTT.

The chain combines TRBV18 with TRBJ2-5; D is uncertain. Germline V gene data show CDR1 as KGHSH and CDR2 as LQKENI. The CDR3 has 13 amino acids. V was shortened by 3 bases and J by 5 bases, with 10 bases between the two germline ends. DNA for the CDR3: TGTGCCAGCTCACCCAACGAGGAGGAGACCCAGTACTTC. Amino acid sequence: CASSPNEEETQYF.

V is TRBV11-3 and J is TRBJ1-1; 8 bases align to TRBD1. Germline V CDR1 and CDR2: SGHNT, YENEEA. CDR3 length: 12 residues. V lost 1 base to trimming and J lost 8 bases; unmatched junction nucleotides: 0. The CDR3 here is CASSLGQGEAFF. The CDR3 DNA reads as TGTGCCAGCAGCTTAGGACAGGGGGAAGCTTTCTTT.

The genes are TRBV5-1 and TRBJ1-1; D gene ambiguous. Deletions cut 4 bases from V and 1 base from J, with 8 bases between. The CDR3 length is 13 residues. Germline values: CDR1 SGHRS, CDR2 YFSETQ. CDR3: CASSPDKNTEAFF. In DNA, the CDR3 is TGCGCCAGCAGCCCTGACAAGAACACTGAAGCTTTCTTT. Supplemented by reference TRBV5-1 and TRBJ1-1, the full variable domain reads KAGVTQTPRYLIKTRGQQVTLSCSPISGHRSVSWYQQTPGQGLQFLFEYFSETQRNKGNFPGRFSGRQFSNSRSEMNVSTLELGDSALYLCASSPDKNTEAFFGQGTRLTVV.

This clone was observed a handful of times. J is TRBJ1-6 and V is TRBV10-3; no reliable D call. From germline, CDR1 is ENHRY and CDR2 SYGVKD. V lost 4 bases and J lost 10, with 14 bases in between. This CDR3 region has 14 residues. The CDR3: CAISGPGENSPLHF. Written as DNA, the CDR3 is TGTGCCATCAGTGGGCCCGGGGAAAACTCACCCCTCCACTTT.

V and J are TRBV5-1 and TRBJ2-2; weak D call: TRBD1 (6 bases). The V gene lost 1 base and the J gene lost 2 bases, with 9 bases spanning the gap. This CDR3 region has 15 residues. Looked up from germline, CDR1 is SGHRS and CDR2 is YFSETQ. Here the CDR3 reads CASSLQGPNTGELFF. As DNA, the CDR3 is TGCGCCAGCAGCTTGCAGGGGCCCAACACCGGGGAGCTGTTTTTT.

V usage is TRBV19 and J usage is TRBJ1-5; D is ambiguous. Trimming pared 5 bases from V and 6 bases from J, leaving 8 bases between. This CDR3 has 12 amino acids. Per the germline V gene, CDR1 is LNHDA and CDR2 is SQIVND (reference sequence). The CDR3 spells CASSGTVQPQHF. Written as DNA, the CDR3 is TGTGCCAGTAGTGGCACAGTTCAGCCCCAGCATTTT.

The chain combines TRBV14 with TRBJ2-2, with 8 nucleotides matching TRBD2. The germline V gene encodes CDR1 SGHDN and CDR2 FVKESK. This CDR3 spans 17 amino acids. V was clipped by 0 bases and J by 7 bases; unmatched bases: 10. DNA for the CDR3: TGTGCCAGCAGCCAAGACTTGCTAGCGGGTAGAAACGGGGAGCTGTTTTTT. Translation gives CASSQDLLAGRNGELFF. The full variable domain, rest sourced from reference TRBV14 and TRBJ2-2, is EAGVTQFPSHSVIEKGQTVTLRCDPISGHDNLYWYRRVMGKEIKFLLHFVKESKQDESGMPNNRFLAERTGGTYSTLKVQPAELEDSGVYFCASSQDLLAGRNGELFFGEGSRLTVL.